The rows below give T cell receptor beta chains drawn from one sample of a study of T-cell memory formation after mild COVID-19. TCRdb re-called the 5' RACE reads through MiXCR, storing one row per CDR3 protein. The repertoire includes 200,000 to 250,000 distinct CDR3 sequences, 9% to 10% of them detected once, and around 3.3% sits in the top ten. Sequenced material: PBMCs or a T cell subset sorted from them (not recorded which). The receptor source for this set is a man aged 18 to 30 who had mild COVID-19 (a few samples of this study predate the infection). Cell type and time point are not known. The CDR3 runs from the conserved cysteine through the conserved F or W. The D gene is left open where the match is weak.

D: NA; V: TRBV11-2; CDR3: CASSLYLTGLGYTF
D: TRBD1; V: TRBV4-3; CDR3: CASSQGPGQANEKLFF
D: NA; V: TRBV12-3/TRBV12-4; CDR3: CASSQGTFNTQYF
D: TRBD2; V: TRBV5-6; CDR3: CASSQGASGGSGELFF
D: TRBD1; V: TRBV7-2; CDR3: CASGTGEKDTQYF
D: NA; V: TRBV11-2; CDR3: CASGLRAWSFNSPLHF
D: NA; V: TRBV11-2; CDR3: CASYRGEKQFF
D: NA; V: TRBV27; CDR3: CASSLSFRSEAFF
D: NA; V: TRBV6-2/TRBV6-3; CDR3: CASSYMANSPLHF
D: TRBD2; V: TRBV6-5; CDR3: CASSALGRGGQETQYF
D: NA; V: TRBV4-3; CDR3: CASSLEGHRDYEQYF
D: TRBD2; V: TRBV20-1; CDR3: CSARVIAGGPTKNIQYF
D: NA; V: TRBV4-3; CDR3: CASSQEIEETQYF
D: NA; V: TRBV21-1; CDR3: CASSNGTGDRINEKLFF
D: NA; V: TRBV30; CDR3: CAWTTGFGYNEQFF
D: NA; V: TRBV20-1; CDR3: CSARDSRSYEQYF
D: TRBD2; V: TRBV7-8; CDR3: CASSSFLTSGGTGELFF
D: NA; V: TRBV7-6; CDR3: CASSPSHALGNEQFF
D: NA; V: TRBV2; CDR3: CASRGGFLSYNEQFF
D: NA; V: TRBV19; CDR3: CASSTGQGANVLTF
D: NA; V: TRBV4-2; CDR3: CASRQTYQGNQPQHF
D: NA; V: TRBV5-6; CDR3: CASSLRPTGTGSNYGYTF
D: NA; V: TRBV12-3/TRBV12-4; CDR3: CASSSRTYGYTF
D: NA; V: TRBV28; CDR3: CASSLDPRRGYGYTF
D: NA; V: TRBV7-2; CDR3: CASSLGSGPDTQYF
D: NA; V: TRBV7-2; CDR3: CASSSLPNMNTEAFF
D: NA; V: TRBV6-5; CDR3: CASRGGGNTEVFF
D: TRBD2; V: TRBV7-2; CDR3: CASSLVASGGIEQFF
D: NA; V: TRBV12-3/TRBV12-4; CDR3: CASSFPDPYGYTF
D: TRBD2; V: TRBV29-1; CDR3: CSARAGAFTDTQYF
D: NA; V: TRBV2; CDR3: CASRRDLRGTQYF
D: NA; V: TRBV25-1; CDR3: CASSGTNEKLFF
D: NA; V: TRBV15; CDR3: CATSRDKVRGNEQFF
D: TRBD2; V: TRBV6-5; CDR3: CASSWETSGDTQYF
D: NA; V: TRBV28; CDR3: CASSSPGATNEKLFF
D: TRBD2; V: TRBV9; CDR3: CASSVMAGEETQYF
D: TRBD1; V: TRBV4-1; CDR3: CASSPHGTGIETQYF
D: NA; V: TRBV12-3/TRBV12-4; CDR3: CASSLYLRGVRGEQYF
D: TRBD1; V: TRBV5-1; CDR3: CASNIAPGGSYNEQFF
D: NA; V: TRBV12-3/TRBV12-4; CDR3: CASSTQTVASNQPQHF
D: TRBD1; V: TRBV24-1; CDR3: CATSDQAGGDQPQHF
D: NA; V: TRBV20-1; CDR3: CSARDPDGPLHF
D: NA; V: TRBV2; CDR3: CASSARPESSYNEQFF
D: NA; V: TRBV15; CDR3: CATSRDGQPQHF
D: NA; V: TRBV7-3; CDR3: CASAGQMNSPLHF
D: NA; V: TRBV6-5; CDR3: CASTQSEAYRSPLHF
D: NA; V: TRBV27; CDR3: CASSYGGPSGELFF
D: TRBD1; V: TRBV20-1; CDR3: CSASRQGGTEAFF
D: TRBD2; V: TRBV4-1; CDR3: CASSPTSGGSSYEQYF
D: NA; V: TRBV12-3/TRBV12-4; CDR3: CASSLERGSEAFF
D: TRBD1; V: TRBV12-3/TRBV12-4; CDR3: CASSRGGRGTAGVFEAFF
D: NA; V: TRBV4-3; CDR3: CASSLYWGPPNNSPLHF
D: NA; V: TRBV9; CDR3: CASGHRENYGYTF
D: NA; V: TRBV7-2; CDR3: CASSLSLSYEQYF
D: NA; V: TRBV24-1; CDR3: CATSDFGGRNEQFF
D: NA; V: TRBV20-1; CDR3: CSARVLNTEAFF
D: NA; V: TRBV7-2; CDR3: CASSFRVSGPEQFF
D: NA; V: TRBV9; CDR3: CASSVGGGPKETQYF